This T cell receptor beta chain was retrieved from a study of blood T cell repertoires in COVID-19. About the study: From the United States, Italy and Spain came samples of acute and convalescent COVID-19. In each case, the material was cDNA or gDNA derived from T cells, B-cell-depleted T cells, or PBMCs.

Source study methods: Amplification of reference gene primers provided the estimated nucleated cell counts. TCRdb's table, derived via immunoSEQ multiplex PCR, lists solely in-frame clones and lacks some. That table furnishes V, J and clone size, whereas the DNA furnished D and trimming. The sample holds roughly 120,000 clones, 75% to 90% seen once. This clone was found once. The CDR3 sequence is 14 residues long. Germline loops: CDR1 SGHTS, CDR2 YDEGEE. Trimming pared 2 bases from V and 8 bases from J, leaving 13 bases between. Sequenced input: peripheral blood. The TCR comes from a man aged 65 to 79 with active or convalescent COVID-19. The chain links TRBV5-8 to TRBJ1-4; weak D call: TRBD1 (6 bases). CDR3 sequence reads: CASSFGGAGEKLFF. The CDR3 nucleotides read TGTGCCAGCAGCTTTGGGGGGGCAGGGGAAAAACTGTTTTTT.